The 25 T cell receptor beta chains in this list originate from one sample, sequenced in a study of beta chain features in type 1 diabetes. Expressed TCRB transcripts were sequenced because the isolated RNA had all been reverse transcribed beforehand. Using immunoSEQ multiplex PCR, the repertoire was profiled, and TCRdb retains in-frame clones only, with some absent. The table lists around 250,000 clones, 55% to 70% of them singletons, with about 0.05% in the top ten. Sequenced input: naive CD4+ T cells from blood. The receptors originated from a man aged 30-40 years in good health.

The V gene is TRBV7-2, the J gene TRBJ2-1, with no clear D. Deletions cut 3 bases from V and 1 base from J, with 7 bases between. Germline CDR1 is SGHTA and CDR2 is FQGNSA. This CDR3 has 14 amino acids. CDR3 loop: CASSLSASYNEQFF. CDR3 nucleotides: TGTGCCAGCAGCTTGTCAGCATCCTACAATGAGCAGTTCTTC.

This clone has just a few counts. DNA for the CDR3: TGTGCCAGCAGTGAATCCAGAATTAATAACTATGGCTACACCTTC. Encoded protein: CASSESRINNYGYTF. V gene TRBV2 combines with J gene TRBJ1-2, with D hard to call. Trimming took 2 bases from V and 1 from J, leaving 11 bases between them. This CDR3 region has 15 residues. Germline assignment: CDR1 SNHLY and CDR2 FYNNEI. Using reference TRBV2 and TRBJ1-2 for the parts outside the CDR3, the full variable domain is EPEVTQTPSHQVTQMGQEVILRCVPISNHLYFYWYRQILGQKVEFLVSFYNNEISEKSEIFDDQFSVERPDGSNFTLKIRSTKLEDSAMYFCASSESRINNYGYTFGSGTRLTVV.

This clone has just a few counts. This sequence joins TRBV5-1 and TRBJ2-7; no clear D gene. Germline V lookup: CDR1 SGHRS, CDR2 YFSETQ. The CDR3 is 14 amino acids. V shed 0 bases and J shed 1 base, with 8 bases lying between them. The CDR3 protein is CASSLVIGSYEQYF. CDR3 in DNA: TGCGCCAGCAGCTTGGTGATAGGATCCTACGAGCAGTACTTC.

A few counts support this clone. This chain uses TRBV30 with TRBJ1-5, with a weak D call TRBD1 (5 bases). The CDR3 has 13 residues. CDR1 is GTSNPN, CDR2 SVGIG, per germline (reference sequence). V lost 4 bases and J lost 5, with 12 bases in between. Here the CDR3 DNA reads TGTGCCTGGAACCATGGGGGTTATCAGCCCCAGCATTTT. Translation gives CAWNHGGYQPQHF. The whole variable domain, remainder taken from reference TRBV30 and TRBJ1-5, is SQTIHQWPATLVQPVGSPLSLECTVEGTSNPNLYWYRQAAGRGLQLLFYSVGIGQISSEVPQNLSASRPQDRQFILSSKKLLLSDSGFYLCAWNHGGYQPQHFGDGTRLSIL.

J is TRBJ2-3 and V is TRBV7-2; the match to TRBD1 covers 9 bases. Losses at the gene ends were 5 bases for V and 4 bases for J; bases not matched to a gene: 10. Germline loops: CDR1 SGHTA, CDR2 FQGNSA. CDR3 length: 16 amino acids. The CDR3 protein is CASSRRDRVLPDTQYF. CDR3 sequence (DNA): TGTGCCAGCAGCCGAAGGGACAGGGTCCTTCCAGATACGCAGTATTTT.

Turning to this clone: Other DNA sequences in the sample encode the same CDR3. CDR3 in amino acids: CAWSGQSTDTQYF. CDR3 nucleotide sequence: TGTGCCTGGAGTGGGCAGAGCACAGATACGCAGTATTTT. This rearrangement joins TRBV30 to TRBJ2-3; no reliable D call. This CDR3 comprises 13 residues. Trimming left V 1 base short and J 0 bases short, with 5 bases between. Germline V CDR1 and CDR2: GTSNPN, SVGIG (reference sequence).

The V gene is TRBV27, the J gene TRBJ1-1, with no clear D. CDR1 and CDR2 from the germline V gene are MNHEY and SMNVEV (reference sequence). Trimming removed 8 bases at V and 3 bases at J, with 13 bases between. The CDR3 spans 13 residues. The CDR3 here is CASWAITHTEAFF. CDR3 nucleotides: TGTGCCAGCTGGGCAATCACCCACACTGAAGCTTTCTTT.

This clone was counted between two and nine times. The sample holds other DNA sequences that translate to the same CDR3. The V gene is TRBV29-1, the J gene TRBJ2-3; TRBD1 aligns across 9 bases. V gave up 6 bases and J gave up 3 bases; unmatched junction bases: 1. There are 12 residues in the CDR3. The germline V gene has CDR1 SQVTM and CDR2 ANQGSEA. The DNA of the CDR3 is TGCAGCGTCGGACAGGGGACAGATACGCAGTATTTT. The encoded protein is CSVGQGTDTQYF.

The chain recombines TRBV5-4 with TRBJ2-1, with 10 bases matching TRBD2. The V gene's germline CDR1 is SGHNT and CDR2 YYREEE (reference sequence). This CDR3 is built from 14 residues. Trimming took 4 bases from V and 7 from J; bases not matched to a gene: 5. CDR3 region: CASSARTSGNEQFF. CDR3 nucleotide sequence: TGTGCCAGCAGCGCTAGGACTAGCGGAAATGAGCAGTTCTTC.

The gene calls are TRBV15 and TRBJ2-7; D not certain. The CDR3 has 15 residues. With 2 bases removed from V and 3 bases from J, the gap between germline ends came to 14 bases. Germline V gives CDR1 LNHNV, CDR2 YYDKDF (reference sequence). The CDR3 reads CATSRFGLGGYEQYF. DNA for the CDR3: TGTGCCACCAGCAGATTTGGTTTGGGCGGCTACGAGCAGTACTTC. Drawing the rest from reference TRBV15 and TRBJ2-7, the complete variable domain is DAMVIQNPRYQVTQFGKPVTLSCSQTLNHNVMYWYQQKSSQAPKLLFHYYDKDFNNEADTPDNFQSRRPNTSFCFLDIRSPGLGDTAMYLCATSRFGLGGYEQYFGPGTRLTVT.

This clone appeared once. J is TRBJ2-1 and V is TRBV15, with D hard to call. This CDR3 is built from 13 residues. Trimming removed 0 bases from V and 5 bases from J, with 5 bases in between. Germline CDR1 and CDR2: LNHNV and YYDKDF (reference sequence). Here the CDR3 DNA reads TGTGCCACCAGCAGAGATCGCAACAATGAGCAGTTCTTC. Translated, it gives CATSRDRNNEQFF.

V is TRBV11-2 and J is TRBJ2-3; D may correspond to TRBD1 or TRBD2 (5 bases each). CDR3 length equals 16 residues. The germline CDR1 and CDR2 sequences are SGHAT and FQNNGV. Trimming cost V 1 base and J 1 base, with 12 bases left between them. CDR3 nucleotide sequence: TGTGCCAGCAGCTTAGCGGGACCCTACGGCACAGATACGCAGTATTTT. As protein: CASSLAGPYGTDTQYF.

V and J are TRBV10-3 and TRBJ2-5, with 7 positions matching TRBD1. The CDR3 is made up of 14 amino acids. CDR1 ENHRY and CDR2 SYGVKD come from the germline V gene. V lost 6 bases to trimming and J lost 3 bases; unmatched junction nucleotides: 7. Written as DNA, the CDR3 is TGTGCCATCAGAGGACAGGTCGAGAAAGAGACCCAGTACTTC. It codes for CAIRGQVEKETQYF.

The J gene is TRBJ2-2, the V gene TRBV7-2; D is unclear. The CDR3 totals 14 residues. The germline V gene has CDR1 SGHTA and CDR2 FQGNSA. V lost 2 bases, J lost 3 bases, and 7 bases lay in between. This CDR3 reads CASSLRGYTGELFF. The CDR3 region has the DNA TGTGCCAGCAGCTTACGCGGATACACCGGGGAGCTGTTTTTT.

The chain joins TRBV4-3 to TRBJ2-1, with a weak D call TRBD2 (6 bases). The CDR3 covers 16 residues. Germline loops: CDR1 LGHNA, CDR2 YSLEER. V lost 0 bases to trimming and J lost 7 bases, with 16 bases between them. CDR3 sequence reads: CASSQDLGGVANEQFF. CDR3 bases: TGCGCCAGCAGCCAAGATCTGGGGGGAGTGGCAAATGAGCAGTTCTTC.

The chain recombines TRBV30 with TRBJ2-3, with 13 bases aligning to TRBD2. The CDR3 extends over 16 amino acids. The V gene end was trimmed by 2 bases and the J gene end by 6 bases; junction bases not matched to a gene: 8. CDR1 and CDR2 (germline): GTSNPN, SVGIG (reference sequence). The CDR3 loop reads CAWSPVWTSGSDTQYF. The CDR3 nucleotides read TGTGCCTGGAGTCCCGTCTGGACTAGCGGGAGTGATACGCAGTATTTT.

V is TRBV18 and J is TRBJ2-5; D not certain. The CDR3 has 13 residues. With 1 base removed from V and 1 base from J, the gap between germline ends came to 4 bases. Germline V gives CDR1 KGHSH, CDR2 LQKENI. CDR3 coding DNA: TGTGCCAGCTCACCACAGGTCCAAGAGACCCAGTACTTC. Translation gives CASSPQVQETQYF.

The chain carries TRBV30 and TRBJ2-1; D possibly uses TRBD1 or TRBD2 (5 bases each). V was pared by 4 bases and J by 4 bases, with 11 bases between. This CDR3 is 13 amino acids long. Looked up from germline, CDR1 is GTSNPN and CDR2 is SVGIG (reference sequence). The CDR3 sequence: CAWTLGVYNEQFF. CDR3 nucleotides: TGTGCCTGGACCTTGGGGGTTTACAATGAGCAGTTCTTC.

V is TRBV29-1 and J is TRBJ1-1; D call uncertain. Trimming took 4 bases from V and 4 from J, leaving 10 bases between them. The CDR3 covers 12 residues. CDR1 is SQVTM and CDR2 is ANQGSEA in the germline V gene. DNA for the CDR3: TGCAGCGTTGGATGGGGTGTCACTGAAGCTTTCTTT. Translating it yields CSVGWGVTEAFF.

The CDR3 is CAWSVQKETQYF. As DNA, the CDR3 is TGTGCCTGGAGTGTACAAAAGGAGACCCAGTACTTC. The gene calls are TRBV30 and TRBJ2-5; D gene ambiguous. Germline CDR1 GTSNPN, CDR2 SVGIG (reference sequence). The germline V and J ends were trimmed by 0 bases and 5 bases, with 7 bases remaining between them. The CDR3 has 12 amino acids.

CDR3 protein: CATRQASSGNTIYF. CDR3 bases: TGTGCCACTCGACAGGCGAGCTCTGGAAACACCATATATTTT. The gene calls are TRBV6-5 and TRBJ1-3; a possible D gene is TRBD1 (6 bases). Trimming left V 10 bases short and J 0 bases short, with 13 bases between. CDR3 length: 14 residues. CDR1 is MNHEY and CDR2 is SVGAGI in the germline V gene.

This chain uses TRBV30 with TRBJ2-3; perhaps TRBD2 as D (6 bases). Germline CDR1 GTSNPN, CDR2 SVGIG (reference sequence). The CDR3 consists of 11 residues. V was cut by 5 bases and J by 9 bases, with 12 bases left in between. CDR3 nucleotides: TGTGCCTGGGCTTCACGGGGGACGCAGTATTTT. Its protein is CAWASRGTQYF.

This chain connects TRBV30 to TRBJ2-3; D not resolved. The germline CDR1 and CDR2 sequences are GTSNPN and SVGIG (reference sequence). This CDR3 spans 12 amino acids. The germline V and J ends were trimmed by 4 bases and 3 bases, with 8 bases remaining between them. The CDR3 sequence is CAWTWSTDTQYF. For the CDR3, the DNA is TGTGCCTGGACCTGGTCGACAGATACGCAGTATTTT.

V gene TRBV30 combines with J gene TRBJ2-5, with D uncertain. The CDR3 extends over 12 amino acids. The V gene lost 2 bases and the J gene lost 3 bases, with 7 bases spanning the gap. Germline assignment: CDR1 GTSNPN and CDR2 SVGIG (reference sequence). The CDR3 DNA is TGTGCCTGGAGTCCCAGAAAAGAGACCCAGTACTTC. It codes for CAWSPRKETQYF.

The chain employs TRBV30 and TRBJ2-2; D gene unclear. Trimming took 2 bases from V and 5 from J, leaving 9 bases between them. This CDR3 region has 13 residues. The germline CDR1 and CDR2 sequences are GTSNPN and SVGIG (reference sequence). CDR3 DNA sequence: TGTGCCTGGAGTCGTATGGATACCGGGGAGCTGTTTTTT. It is translated as CAWSRMDTGELFF.